This T cell receptor beta chain was profiled in a study of OX40 agonist ivuxolimab in advanced cancers. Study-wide context: Eligibility rules accepted prior anti-PD-1, anti-PD-L1 or anti-CTLA-4 therapy, and approximately 40% had some. Three patients showed partial responses: one hepatocellular carcinoma and two cutaneous melanoma cases.

V lost 4 bases, J lost 2 bases, and 6 bases lay in between. Germline V CDR1 and CDR2: LNHDA, SQIVND (reference sequence). The CDR3 is made up of 13 amino acids. Clones were read by immunoSEQ multiplex PCR, and TCRdb kept only the in-frame ones, dropping some. Of 60,000 to 70,000 clones listed, just under 90% are singletons. The clonotype was recovered from an adult with an advanced solid tumor such as melanoma, head and neck, liver or kidney cancer. This specimen consisted of CD4+ or CD8+ T cells sorted from blood, obtained in a trial of the OX40 agonist ivuxolimab. This chain uses TRBV19 with TRBJ2-1; D gene ambiguous. CDR3 residues: CASSTAAYNEQFF. CDR3 coding DNA: TGTGCCAGTAGTACGGCAGCCTACAATGAGCAGTTCTTC.